The source of this TCR beta chain is a study of OX40 agonist ivuxolimab in advanced cancers. About the research overall: A history of anti-PD-1, anti-PD-L1 or anti-CTLA-4 therapy was acceptable, and 40% had some.

V was pared by 7 bases and J by 4 bases, with 6 bases of the junction left unmatched. This CDR3 comprises 14 residues. Germline values: CDR1 SGHRS, CDR2 YFSETQ. Method: immunoSEQ multiplex PCR; TCRdb's copy keeps in-frame clones and lacks some. The sample lists 70,000 to 90,000 clones, about nine tenths occurring once. The chain links TRBV5-1 to TRBJ2-7; 12 bases match TRBD2. Sequencing used CD4+ or CD8+ T cells sorted from blood, obtained in a trial of the OX40 agonist ivuxolimab. This clonotype was obtained from an adult with an advanced solid tumor such as melanoma, head and neck, liver or kidney cancer. DNA of the CDR3: TGCGCCAGCTGCTGGACTAGCGGGACGTACGAGCAGTACTTC. Its protein is CASCWTSGTYEQYF.